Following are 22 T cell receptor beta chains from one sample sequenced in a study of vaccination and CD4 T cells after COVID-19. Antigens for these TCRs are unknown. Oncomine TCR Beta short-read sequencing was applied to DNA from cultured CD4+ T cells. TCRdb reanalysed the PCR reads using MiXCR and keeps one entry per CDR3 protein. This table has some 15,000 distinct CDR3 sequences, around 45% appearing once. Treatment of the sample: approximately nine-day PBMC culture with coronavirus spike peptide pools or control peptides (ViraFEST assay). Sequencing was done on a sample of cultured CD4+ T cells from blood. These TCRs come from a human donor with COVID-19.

CDR3: CASSPILSIDGETQYF. DNA for the CDR3: TGTGCCAGCAGCCCCATTCTTTCGATAGATGGAGAGACCCAGTACTTC. The chain is built from TRBV7-2 and TRBJ2-5; D uncertain. This CDR3 spans 16 amino acids. V lost 5 bases to trimming and J lost 4 bases, with 20 bases between them. Germline V gene sequence: CDR1 SGHTA, CDR2 FQGNSA.

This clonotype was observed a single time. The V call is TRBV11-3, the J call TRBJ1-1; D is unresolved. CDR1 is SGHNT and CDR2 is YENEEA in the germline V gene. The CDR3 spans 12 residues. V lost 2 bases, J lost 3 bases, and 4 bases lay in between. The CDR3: CASSLFYTEAFF. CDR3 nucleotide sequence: TGTGCCAGCAGCTTATTCTACACTGAAGCTTTCTTT. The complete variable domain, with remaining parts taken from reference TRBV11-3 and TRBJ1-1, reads EAGVVQSPRYKIIEKKQPVAFWCNPISGHNTLYWYLQNLGQGPELLIRYENEEAVDDSQLPKDRFSAERLKGVDSTLKIQPAELGDSAVYLCASSLFYTEAFFGQGTRLTVV.

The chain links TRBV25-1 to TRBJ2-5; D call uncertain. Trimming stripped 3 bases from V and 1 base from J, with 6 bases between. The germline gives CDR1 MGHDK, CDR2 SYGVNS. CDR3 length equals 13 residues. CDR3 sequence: CASSDRAQETQYF. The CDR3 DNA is TGTGCCAGCAGTGACCGGGCCCAAGAGACCCAGTACTTC.

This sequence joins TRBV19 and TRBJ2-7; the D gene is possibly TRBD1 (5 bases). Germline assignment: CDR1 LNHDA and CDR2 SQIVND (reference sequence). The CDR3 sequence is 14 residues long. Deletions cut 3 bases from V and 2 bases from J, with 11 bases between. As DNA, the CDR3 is TGTGCCAGTAGTATGGGTGCCAGGGCCTACGAGCAGTACTTC. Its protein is CASSMGARAYEQYF. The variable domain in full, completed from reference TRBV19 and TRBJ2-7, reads DGGITQSPKYLFRKEGQNVTLSCEQNLNHDAMYWYRQDPGQGLRLIYYSQIVNDFQKGDIAEGYSVSREKKESFPLTVTSAQKNPTAFYLCASSMGARAYEQYFGPGTRLTVT.

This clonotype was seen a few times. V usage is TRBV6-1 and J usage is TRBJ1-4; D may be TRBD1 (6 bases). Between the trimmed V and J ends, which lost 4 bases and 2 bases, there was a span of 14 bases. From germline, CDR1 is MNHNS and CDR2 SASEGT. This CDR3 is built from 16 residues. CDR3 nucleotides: TGTGCCAGCAGTGCGGGGGCGTGGGCGACTAATGAAAAACTGTTTTTT. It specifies CASSAGAWATNEKLFF.

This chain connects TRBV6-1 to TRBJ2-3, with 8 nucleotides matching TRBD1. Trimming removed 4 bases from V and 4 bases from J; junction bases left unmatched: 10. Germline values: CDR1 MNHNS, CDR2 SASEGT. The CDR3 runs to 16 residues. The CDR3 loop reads CASSVNPQGASDTQYF. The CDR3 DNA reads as TGTGCCAGCAGTGTAAATCCTCAGGGGGCGTCAGATACGCAGTATTTT.

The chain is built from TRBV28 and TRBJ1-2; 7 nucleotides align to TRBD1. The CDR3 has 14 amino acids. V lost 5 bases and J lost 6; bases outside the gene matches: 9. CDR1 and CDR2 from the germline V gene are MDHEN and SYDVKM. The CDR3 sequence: CASSLDRAGNGYTF. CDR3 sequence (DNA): TGTGCCAGCAGTCTAGACAGGGCAGGGAATGGCTACACCTTC.

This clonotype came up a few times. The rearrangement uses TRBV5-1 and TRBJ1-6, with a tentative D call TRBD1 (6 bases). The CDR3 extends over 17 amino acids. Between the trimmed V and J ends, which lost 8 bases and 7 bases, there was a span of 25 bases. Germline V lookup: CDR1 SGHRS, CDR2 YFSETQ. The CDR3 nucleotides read TGCGCCAGTTCCCTATTGGGGGGCTCGTTCACAAATTCACCCCTCCACTTT. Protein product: CASSLLGGSFTNSPLHF. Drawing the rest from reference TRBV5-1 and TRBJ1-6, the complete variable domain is KAGVTQTPRYLIKTRGQQVTLSCSPISGHRSVSWYQQTPGQGLQFLFEYFSETQRNKGNFPGRFSGRQFSNSRSEMNVSTLELGDSALYLCASSLLGGSFTNSPLHFGNGTRLTVT.

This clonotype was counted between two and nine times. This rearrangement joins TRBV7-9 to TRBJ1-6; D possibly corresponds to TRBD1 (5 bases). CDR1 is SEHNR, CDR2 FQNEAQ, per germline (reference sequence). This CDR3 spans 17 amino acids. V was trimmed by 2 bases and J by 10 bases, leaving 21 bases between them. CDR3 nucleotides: TGTGCCAGCAGCTTAACCGGCGCAGGTGGAGGGGAATCACCCCTCCACTTT. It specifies CASSLTGAGGGESPLHF.

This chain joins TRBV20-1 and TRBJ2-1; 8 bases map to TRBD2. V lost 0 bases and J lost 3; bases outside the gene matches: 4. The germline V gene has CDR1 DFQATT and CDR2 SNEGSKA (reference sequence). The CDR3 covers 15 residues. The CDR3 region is CSARDPGLVYNEQFF. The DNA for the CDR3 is TGCAGTGCTAGAGATCCGGGACTAGTCTACAATGAGCAGTTCTTC.

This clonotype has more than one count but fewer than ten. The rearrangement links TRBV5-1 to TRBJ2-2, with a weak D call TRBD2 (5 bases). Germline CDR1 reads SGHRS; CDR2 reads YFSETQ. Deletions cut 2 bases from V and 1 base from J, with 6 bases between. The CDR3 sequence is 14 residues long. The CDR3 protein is CASSFRGNTGELFF. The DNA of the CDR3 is TGCGCCAGCAGCTTTCGGGGGAACACCGGGGAGCTGTTTTTT.

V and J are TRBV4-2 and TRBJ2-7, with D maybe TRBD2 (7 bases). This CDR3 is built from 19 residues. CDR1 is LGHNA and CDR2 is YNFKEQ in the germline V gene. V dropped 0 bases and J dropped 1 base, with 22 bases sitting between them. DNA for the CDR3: TGTGCCAGCAGCCAAGATTTAGGTAGGGGGAGCGGGGCGTCCTACGAGCAGTACTTC. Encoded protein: CASSQDLGRGSGASYEQYF.

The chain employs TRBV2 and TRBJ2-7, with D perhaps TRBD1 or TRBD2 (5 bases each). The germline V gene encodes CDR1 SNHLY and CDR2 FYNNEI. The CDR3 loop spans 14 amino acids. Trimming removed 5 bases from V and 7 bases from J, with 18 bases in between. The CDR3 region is CASSRGLLPGEQYF. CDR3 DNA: TGTGCCAGCAGTAGGGGCCTCTTACCGGGGGAGCAGTACTTC.

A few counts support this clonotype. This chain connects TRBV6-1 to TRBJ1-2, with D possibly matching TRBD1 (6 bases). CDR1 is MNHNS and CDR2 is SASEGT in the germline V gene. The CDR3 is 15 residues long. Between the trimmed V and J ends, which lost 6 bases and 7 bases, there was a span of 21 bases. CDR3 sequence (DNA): TGTGCCAGCAGCACCCGGCGCTCAGGGGCTGGTGGCTACACCTTC. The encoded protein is CASSTRRSGAGGYTF.

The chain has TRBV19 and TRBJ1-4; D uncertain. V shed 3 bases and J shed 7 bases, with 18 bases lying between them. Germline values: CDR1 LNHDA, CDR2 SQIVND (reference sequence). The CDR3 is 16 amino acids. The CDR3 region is CASSMGTGGKGEKLFF. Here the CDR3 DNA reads TGTGCCAGTAGTATGGGCACCGGTGGGAAAGGTGAAAAACTGTTTTTT.

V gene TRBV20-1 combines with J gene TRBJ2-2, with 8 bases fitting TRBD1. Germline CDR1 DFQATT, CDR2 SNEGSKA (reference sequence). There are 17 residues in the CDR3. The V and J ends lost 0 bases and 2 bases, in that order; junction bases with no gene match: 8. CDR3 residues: CSARDFKDRANTGELFF. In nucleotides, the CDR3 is TGCAGTGCTAGAGATTTTAAGGACAGGGCAAACACCGGGGAGCTGTTTTTT.

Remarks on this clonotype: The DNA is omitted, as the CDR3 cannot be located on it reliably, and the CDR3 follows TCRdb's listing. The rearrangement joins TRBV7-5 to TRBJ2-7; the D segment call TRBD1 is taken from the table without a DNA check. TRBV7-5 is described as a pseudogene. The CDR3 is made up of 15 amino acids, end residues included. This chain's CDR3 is CISVPQRQNLREQYF.

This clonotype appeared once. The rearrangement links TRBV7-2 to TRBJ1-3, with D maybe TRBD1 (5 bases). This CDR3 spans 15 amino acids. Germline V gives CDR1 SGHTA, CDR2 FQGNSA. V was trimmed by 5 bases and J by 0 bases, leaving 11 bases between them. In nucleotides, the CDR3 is TGTGCCAGCAGCGGGACGCGGGGCTCTGGAAACACCATATATTTT. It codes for CASSGTRGSGNTIYF.

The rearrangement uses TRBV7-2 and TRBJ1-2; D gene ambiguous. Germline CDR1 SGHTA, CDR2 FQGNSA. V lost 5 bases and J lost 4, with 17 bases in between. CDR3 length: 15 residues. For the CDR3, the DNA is TGTGCCAGCAGCCAGATCACCTCCTCCCCCTATGGCTACACCTTC. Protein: CASSQITSSPYGYTF.

The CDR3 DNA reads TGTGCCAGCCGTATTAGCGTCACCGGGGAGCTGTTTTTT. It is translated as CASRISVTGELFF. The rearrangement links TRBV27 to TRBJ2-2; tentative D call: TRBD2 (5 bases). The CDR3 loop spans 13 amino acids. Germline CDR1 and CDR2: MNHEY and SMNVEV (reference sequence). V gave up 8 bases and J gave up 4 bases, with 11 bases separating them.

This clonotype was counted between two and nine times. CDR3: CASSFGVTEQFF. The DNA of the CDR3 is TGTGCCAGCAGTTTCGGGGTGACAGAGCAGTTCTTC. The chain couples TRBV6-5 to TRBJ2-1; D may be TRBD2 (5 bases). Trimming removed 4 bases at V and 10 bases at J, with 11 bases between. This CDR3 contains 12 residues. Germline-derived CDR1 and CDR2 are MNHEY and SVGAGI.

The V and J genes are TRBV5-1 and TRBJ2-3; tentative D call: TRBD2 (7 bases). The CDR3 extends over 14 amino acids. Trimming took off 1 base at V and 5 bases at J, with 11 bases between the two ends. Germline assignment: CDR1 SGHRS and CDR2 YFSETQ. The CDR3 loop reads CASSLRGGGDTQYF. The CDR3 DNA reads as TGCGCCAGCAGCTTGAGGGGGGGAGGAGATACGCAGTATTTT.